This passage covers 13 T cell receptor beta chains from one sample sequenced in a study of identical twins. TCRdb re-called the 5' RACE reads with MiXCR, one entry per CDR3 protein. There are 1.5 million to 2 million distinct CDR3 sequences in the sample; about 32% occur only once, and 0.27% lies in the top ten. Sequenced material: cord blood. These receptors were collected from a newborn girl in good health.

This clonotype was seen more than once but under ten times. The chain recombines TRBV20-1 with TRBJ1-5, with 8 bases identical to TRBD1. Germline CDR1 and CDR2: DFQATT and SNEGSKA (reference sequence). The CDR3 is made up of 15 amino acids. V trimming: 5 bases; J trimming: 2 bases; junction bases outside the gene matches: 8. The CDR3 DNA reads TGCAGTGCTCCCTACAGGGGGGGTGGCAATCAGCCCCAGCATTTT. This sequence encodes CSAPYRGGGNQPQHF.

The chain recombines TRBV5-1 with TRBJ2-1; D possibly matches TRBD1 or TRBD2 (5 bases each). Germline V gene sequence: CDR1 SGHRS, CDR2 YFSETQ. Trimming removed 6 bases from V and 3 bases from J, with 10 bases in between. The CDR3 spans 13 residues. The CDR3 region has the DNA TGCGCCAGCACGCCGGGACGCTACAATGAGCAGTTCTTC. Protein product: CASTPGRYNEQFF.

This clonotype was found a few times. J is TRBJ2-5 and V is TRBV2; D not resolved. The V gene's germline CDR1 is SNHLY and CDR2 FYNNEI. The CDR3 totals 13 residues. V dropped 6 bases and J dropped 5 bases, with 13 bases sitting between them. The CDR3 sequence: CASRMELPETQYF. The CDR3 nucleotides read TGTGCCAGCAGGATGGAATTACCCGAGACCCAGTACTTC.

About this clonotype itself: The germline gene is not matched at one end of the junction; a read error may be the cause. The chain's CDR3 is CSARNRGFERLFF. The DNA for the CDR3 is TGCAGTGCTAGGAACAGGGGGTTTGAAAGACTGTTTTTT. This rearrangement joins TRBV20-1 to TRBJ1-4; TRBD1 matches 8 bases. The CDR3 contains 13 residues. Germline assignment: CDR1 DFQATT and CDR2 SNEGSKA (reference sequence).

CDR3 nucleotides: TGTGCCAGCAGTGTGAGAGTCGTTGAGGGGGCCACTGAAGCTTTCTTT. It specifies CASSVRVVEGATEAFF. V usage is TRBV2 and J usage is TRBJ1-1, with TRBD1 matching over 7 bases. The CDR3 sequence is 16 residues long. Per the germline V gene, CDR1 is SNHLY and CDR2 is FYNNEI. V lost 4 bases and J lost 4; bases outside the gene matches: 12.

This clonotype was seen many times. The chain is built from TRBV4-1 and TRBJ2-3; a possible D gene is TRBD2 (5 bases). CDR3 size: 17 residues. V gave up 0 bases and J gave up 5 bases, with 18 bases separating them. The V gene's germline CDR1 is MGHRA and CDR2 YSYEKL. The CDR3 is CASSQERLLEFGDTQYF. The CDR3 DNA is TGCGCCAGCAGCCAAGAACGGTTACTAGAGTTTGGAGATACGCAGTATTTT.

Comments on this clonotype: A much larger clone lies one base from this, so it may be a read error. The gene calls are TRBV29-1 and TRBJ2-5, with TRBD1 matching over 7 bases. Judging by the DNA end, TRBJ2-7 fits better; the J call may be wrong. The CDR3 covers 13 residues. Germline CDR1 and CDR2: SQVTM and ANQGSEA. CDR3 bases: TGCAGCGTTCGACAGGGTGTCGGCTACGAGCAGTACTTC. Translated, it gives CSVRQGVGYEQYF.

This chain uses TRBV15 with TRBJ2-5; a possible D gene is TRBD2 (6 bases). The CDR3 totals 17 residues. Trimming removed 5 bases at V and 2 bases at J, with 21 bases between. Germline-derived CDR1 and CDR2 are LNHNV and YYDKDF (reference sequence). For the CDR3, the DNA is TGTGCCACCAGCTTAAAAGGGGTAGCGGAGACACAAGAGACCCAGTACTTC. Its protein is CATSLKGVAETQETQYF.

The chain joins TRBV11-2 to TRBJ2-5; D remains unclear. Germline CDR1 SGHAT, CDR2 FQNNGV. V lost 1 base and J lost 1, with 10 bases in between. The CDR3 runs to 15 residues. The CDR3 is CASSLAWYTQETQYF. The CDR3 region has the DNA TGTGCCAGCAGCTTAGCGTGGTACACCCAAGAGACCCAGTACTTC. The full variable domain, with the rest looked up from reference TRBV11-2 and TRBJ2-5, is EAGVAQSPRYKIIEKRQSVAFWCNPISGHATLYWYQQILGQGPKLLIQFQNNGVVDDSQLPKDRFSAERLKGVDSTLKIQPAKLEDSAVYLCASSLAWYTQETQYFGPGTRLLVL.

A few counts support this clonotype. The chain carries TRBV29-1 and TRBJ1-5; D unresolved. The V gene lost 2 bases and the J gene lost 4 bases, with 9 bases spanning the gap. The length of the CDR3 is 13 residues. In germline, CDR1 is SQVTM, CDR2 ANQGSEA. The CDR3 sequence is CSVETDRNQPQHF. The CDR3 coding sequence is TGCAGCGTTGAAACGGACCGTAATCAGCCCCAGCATTTT.

The table lists this clonotype with a few counts. The rearrangement joins TRBV19 to TRBJ2-7, with a possible D match to TRBD1 (6 bases). In germline, CDR1 is LNHDA, CDR2 SQIVND (reference sequence). V was clipped by 6 bases and J by 5 bases, with 14 bases between them. The CDR3 has 13 residues. As DNA, the CDR3 is TGTGCCAGTAGAAATACAGGGTTCCACGAGCAGTACTTC. Protein: CASRNTGFHEQYF.

The V and J genes are TRBV6-5 and TRBJ2-3; 14 nucleotides match TRBD2. Germline trimming cut 2 bases from V and 6 bases from J; bases unmatched to any gene: 7. CDR3 size: 17 residues. Germline values: CDR1 MNHEY, CDR2 SVGAGI. In DNA form, the CDR3 reads TGTGCCAGCAGTTACCCTAGACTAGCGGGGGGGCCCGATACGCAGTATTTT. It yields the protein CASSYPRLAGGPDTQYF.

The genes are TRBV20-1 and TRBJ2-7, with 7 nucleotides matching TRBD2. Per the germline V gene, CDR1 is DFQATT and CDR2 is SNEGSKA (reference sequence). The CDR3 length is 13 residues. Trimming removed 1 base from V and 3 bases from J; junction bases left unmatched: 3. The CDR3 DNA sequence: TGCAGTGCTAGAGGGACTAGGATCTACGAGCAGTACTTC. This sequence encodes CSARGTRIYEQYF.